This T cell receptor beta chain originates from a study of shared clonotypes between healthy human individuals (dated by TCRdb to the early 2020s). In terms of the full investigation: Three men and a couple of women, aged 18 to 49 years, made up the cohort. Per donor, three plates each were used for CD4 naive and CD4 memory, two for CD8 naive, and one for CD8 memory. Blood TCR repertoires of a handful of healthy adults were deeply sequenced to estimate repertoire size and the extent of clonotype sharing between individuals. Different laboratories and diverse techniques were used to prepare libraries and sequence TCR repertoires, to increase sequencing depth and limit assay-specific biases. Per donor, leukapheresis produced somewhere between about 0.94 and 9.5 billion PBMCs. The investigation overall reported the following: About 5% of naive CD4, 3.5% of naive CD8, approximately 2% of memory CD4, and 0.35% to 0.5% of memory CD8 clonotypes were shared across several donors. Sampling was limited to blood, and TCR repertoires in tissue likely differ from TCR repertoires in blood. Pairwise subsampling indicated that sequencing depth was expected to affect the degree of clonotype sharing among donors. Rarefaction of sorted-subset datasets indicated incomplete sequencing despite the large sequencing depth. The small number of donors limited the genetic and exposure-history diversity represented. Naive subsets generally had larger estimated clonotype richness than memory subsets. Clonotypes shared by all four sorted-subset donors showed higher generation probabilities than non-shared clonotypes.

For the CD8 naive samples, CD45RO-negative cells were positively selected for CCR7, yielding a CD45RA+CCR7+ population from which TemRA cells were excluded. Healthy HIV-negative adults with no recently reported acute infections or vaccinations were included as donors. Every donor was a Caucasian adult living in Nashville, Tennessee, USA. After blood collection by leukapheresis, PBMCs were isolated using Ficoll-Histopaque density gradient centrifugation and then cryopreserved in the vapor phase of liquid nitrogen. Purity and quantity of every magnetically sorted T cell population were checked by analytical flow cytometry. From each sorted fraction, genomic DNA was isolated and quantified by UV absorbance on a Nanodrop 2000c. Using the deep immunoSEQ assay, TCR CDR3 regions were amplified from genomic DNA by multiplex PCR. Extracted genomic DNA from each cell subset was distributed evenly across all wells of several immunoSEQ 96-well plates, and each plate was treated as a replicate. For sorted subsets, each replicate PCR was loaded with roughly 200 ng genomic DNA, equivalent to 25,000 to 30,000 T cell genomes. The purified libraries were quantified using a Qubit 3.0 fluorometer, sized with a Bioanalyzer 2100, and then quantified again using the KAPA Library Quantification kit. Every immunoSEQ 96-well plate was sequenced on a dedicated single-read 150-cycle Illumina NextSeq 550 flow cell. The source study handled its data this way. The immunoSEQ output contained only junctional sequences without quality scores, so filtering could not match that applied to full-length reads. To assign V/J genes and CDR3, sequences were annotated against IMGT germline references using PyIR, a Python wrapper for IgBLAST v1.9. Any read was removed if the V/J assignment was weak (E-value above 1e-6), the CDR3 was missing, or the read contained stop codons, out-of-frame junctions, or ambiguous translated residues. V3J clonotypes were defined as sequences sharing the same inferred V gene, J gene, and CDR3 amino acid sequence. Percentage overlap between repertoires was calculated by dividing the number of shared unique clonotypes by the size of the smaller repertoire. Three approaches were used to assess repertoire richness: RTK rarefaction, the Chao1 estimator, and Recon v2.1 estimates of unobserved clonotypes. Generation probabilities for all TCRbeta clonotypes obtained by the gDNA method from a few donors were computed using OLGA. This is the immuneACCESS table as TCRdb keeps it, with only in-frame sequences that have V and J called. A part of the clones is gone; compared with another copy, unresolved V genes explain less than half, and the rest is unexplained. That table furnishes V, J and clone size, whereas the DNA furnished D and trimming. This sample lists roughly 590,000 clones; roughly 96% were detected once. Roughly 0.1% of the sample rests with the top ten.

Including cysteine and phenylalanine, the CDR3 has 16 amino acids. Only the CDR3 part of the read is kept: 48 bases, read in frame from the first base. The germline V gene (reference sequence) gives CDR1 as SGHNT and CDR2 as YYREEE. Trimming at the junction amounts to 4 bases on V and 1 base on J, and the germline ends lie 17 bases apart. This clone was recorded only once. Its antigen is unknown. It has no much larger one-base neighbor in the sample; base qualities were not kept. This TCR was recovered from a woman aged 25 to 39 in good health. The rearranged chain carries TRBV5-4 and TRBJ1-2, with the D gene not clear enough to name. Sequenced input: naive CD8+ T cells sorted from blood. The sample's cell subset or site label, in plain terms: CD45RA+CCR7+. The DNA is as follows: TGTGCCAGCAGCCTCCCAGCTCTATCCGTTAACTATGGCTACACCTTC. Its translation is CASSLPALSVNYGYTF.